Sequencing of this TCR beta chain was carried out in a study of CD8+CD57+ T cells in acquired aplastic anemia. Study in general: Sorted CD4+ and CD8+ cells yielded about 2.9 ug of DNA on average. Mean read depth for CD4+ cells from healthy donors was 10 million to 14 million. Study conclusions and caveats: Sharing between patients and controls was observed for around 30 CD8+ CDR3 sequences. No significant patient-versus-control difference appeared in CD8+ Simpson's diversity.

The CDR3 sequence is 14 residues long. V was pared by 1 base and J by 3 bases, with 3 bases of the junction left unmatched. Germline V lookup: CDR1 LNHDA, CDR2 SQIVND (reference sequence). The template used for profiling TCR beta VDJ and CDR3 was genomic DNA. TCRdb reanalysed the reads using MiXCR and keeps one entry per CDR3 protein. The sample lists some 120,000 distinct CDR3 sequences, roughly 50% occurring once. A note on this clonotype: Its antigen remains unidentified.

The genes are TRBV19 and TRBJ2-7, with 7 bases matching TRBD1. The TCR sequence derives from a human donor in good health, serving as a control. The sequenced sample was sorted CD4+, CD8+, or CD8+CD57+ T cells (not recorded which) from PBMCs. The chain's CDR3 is CASSIGTGGYEQYV. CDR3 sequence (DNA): TGTGCCAGTAGTATAGGGACAGGAGGCTACGAGCAGTACGTC.